One and the same sample provided the 27 T cell receptor beta chains below, sequenced in a study of sequential checkpoint blockade in melanoma. Treatment indicated: randomized to nivolumab then ipilimumab (arm A) or the reverse (arm B). Method: immunoSEQ multiplex PCR; TCRdb's copy keeps in-frame clones and lacks some. Of about 14,000 clones in the sample, around 76% were seen once. Source: CD8+ T cells sorted from blood (inferred from file names), taken from a patient given nivolumab and ipilimumab in sequence. The receptors stem from a human patient with melanoma. Some clones in this sample may be carry-over from other donors' samples.

This chain joins TRBV6-6 and TRBJ1-1, with D uncertain. Trimming left V 8 bases short and J 1 base short, with 14 bases between. The CDR3 covers 14 residues. The germline gives CDR1 MNHNY, CDR2 SVGAGI (reference sequence). The DNA of the CDR3 is TGTGCCAGCGAGGGCTCGCCTGGGAACACTGAAGCTTTCTTT. It codes for CASEGSPGNTEAFF.

The CDR3 DNA follows: TGTGCCAGCAGCGTAGCTAGCGGGGGGGTCAATGAGCAGTTCTTC. Its translation: CASSVASGGVNEQFF. The chain is built from TRBV9 and TRBJ2-1; TRBD2 aligns across 12 bases. Germline V gene data show CDR1 as SGDLS and CDR2 as YYNGEE. CDR3 size: 15 residues. Trimming cost V 0 bases and J 6 bases; bases outside gene matches: 1.

The chain employs TRBV7-8 and TRBJ2-7; maybe TRBD2 (5 bases). The germline V gene encodes CDR1 SGHVS and CDR2 FQNEAQ. Trimming removed 5 bases from V and 5 bases from J, with 19 bases in between. This CDR3 contains 15 residues. CDR3 protein: CASSRARGKVNEQYF. In DNA, the CDR3 is TGTGCCAGCAGCCGGGCCCGGGGTAAGGTCAACGAGCAGTACTTC.

The chain employs TRBV5-1 and TRBJ1-1; perhaps TRBD1 as D (6 bases). V lost 3 bases and J lost 4, with 16 bases in between. The CDR3 extends over 15 amino acids. The germline V gene encodes CDR1 SGHRS and CDR2 YFSETQ. This CDR3 is CASSSASGARTEAFF. The CDR3 coding sequence is TGCGCCAGCAGCTCAGCGTCAGGGGCGCGCACTGAAGCTTTCTTT.

The chain combines TRBV6-1 with TRBJ2-3; 7 nucleotides agree with TRBD2. J lost 5 bases, V lost 0 bases, and 2 bases had no gene match. Germline CDR1 and CDR2: MNHNS and SASEGT. The CDR3 is 14 amino acids. CDR3 residues: CASSEAGGIDTQYF. The CDR3 region has the DNA TGTGCCAGCAGTGAAGCGGGGGGGATAGATACGCAGTATTTT.

The chain has TRBV11-2 and TRBJ2-7; 7 bases align to TRBD2. Unmatched junction bases numbered 2, after V lost 1 base and J lost 2 bases. CDR1 is SGHAT and CDR2 is FQNNGV in the germline V gene. CDR3 size: 14 residues. For the CDR3, the DNA is TGTGCCAGCAGCTTAGCCGGGGGGACCTACGAGCAGTACTTC. It specifies CASSLAGGTYEQYF.

This clone was counted between two and nine times. The rearrangement joins TRBV4-3 to TRBJ2-1, with D possibly TRBD2 on 6 matching bases. This CDR3 has 16 residues. Trimming took off 4 bases at V and 6 bases at J, with 19 bases between the two ends. The germline V gene has CDR1 LGHNA and CDR2 YSLEER. Here the CDR3 DNA reads TGCGCCAGCAGCCGCCGGGAGATGGAGATCAGCAATGAGCAGTTCTTC. Translation: CASSRREMEISNEQFF.

The chain links TRBV2 to TRBJ2-7; 7 bases fit TRBD2. There are 12 residues in the CDR3. J was trimmed by 6 bases and V by 8 bases; bases with no gene match: 7. CDR1 is SNHLY and CDR2 is FYNNEI in the germline V gene. CDR3 sequence reads: CASASGVVEQYF. The CDR3 coding sequence is TGTGCCAGCGCGAGCGGGGTTGTCGAGCAGTACTTC.

This chain links TRBV5-1 with TRBJ1-2, with 7 bases matching TRBD1. The germline gives CDR1 SGHRS, CDR2 YFSETQ. Trimming at V came to 0 bases and at J to 3 bases, leaving 2 bases not matched to a gene. The CDR3 runs to 14 residues. CDR3 residues: CASSLGQGDYGYTF. CDR3 coding DNA: TGCGCCAGCAGCTTGGGACAGGGAGACTATGGCTACACCTTC.

In regard to this clone: One junction end does not reproduce the germline sequence, and a read error may be involved. This chain uses TRBV7-7 with TRBJ2-5; 7 bases agree with TRBD2. With the DNA end fitting TRBJ2-7 better, the J assignment may be wrong. The CDR3 consists of 15 residues. Germline CDR1 reads SSHAT; CDR2 reads FNYEAQ (reference sequence). CDR3 DNA sequence: TGTGCTAGCAGCTTAGCGGCGGGGGAGGAGTACGAGCAGTACTTC. This codes for CASSLAAGEEYEQYF.

The chain joins TRBV7-9 to TRBJ2-7; a weak D match, TRBD1 (6 bases). This CDR3 spans 16 amino acids. The ends were cut back, 7 bases at V and 4 bases at J, with 23 bases in the middle. Germline-derived CDR1 and CDR2 are SEHNR and FQNEAQ (reference sequence). DNA for the CDR3: TGTGCCAGCAACTCAGCCCCAGGGGAAGGCTGGTACGAGCAGTACTTC. Amino acids: CASNSAPGEGWYEQYF.

CDR3 residues: CAAGDGGNYGYTF. In nucleotides, the CDR3 is TGTGCCGCAGGGGACGGCGGGAACTATGGCTACACCTTC. The rearrangement uses TRBV6-6 and TRBJ1-2, with D perhaps TRBD1 (6 bases). Trimming pared 11 bases from V and 2 bases from J, leaving 15 bases between. Germline CDR1 reads MNHNY; CDR2 reads SVGAGI (reference sequence). The CDR3 has 13 residues.

The chain carries TRBV7-7 and TRBJ2-3, with a possible D match to TRBD2 (5 bases). The CDR3 totals 13 residues. Germline lookup yields CDR1 SSHAT and CDR2 FNYEAQ (reference sequence). V lost 6 bases and J lost 4, with 11 bases in between. The CDR3 loop reads CASSVEGPDTQYF. CDR3 nucleotides: TGTGCCAGCAGTGTAGAGGGCCCAGATACGCAGTATTTT.

This chain uses TRBV5-1 with TRBJ1-2, with no clear D. Trimming took off 4 bases at V and 7 bases at J, with 20 bases between the two ends. The germline V gene has CDR1 SGHRS and CDR2 YFSETQ. CDR3 length: 15 residues. The CDR3 coding sequence is TGCGCCAGCAGCCCGCGCTGGGGAGCTGCTGGTGGCTACACCTTC. Amino acids: CASSPRWGAAGGYTF.

The CDR3 region is CASRGRGALHF. DNA of the CDR3: TGTGCCAGCAGGGGCCGGGGGGCCCTCCACTTT. The chain employs TRBV2 and TRBJ1-6, with D perhaps TRBD1 (5 bases). Per germline, CDR1 SNHLY and CDR2 FYNNEI. Between the trimmed V and J ends, which lost 6 bases and 14 bases, there was a span of 11 bases. CDR3 length: 11 amino acids.

The V and J genes are TRBV11-2 and TRBJ2-1; 7 bases are a match to TRBD1. The germline V gene has CDR1 SGHAT and CDR2 FQNNGV. Losses at the gene ends were 1 base for V and 3 bases for J; bases not matched to a gene: 6. This CDR3 comprises 16 residues. Written as DNA, the CDR3 is TGTGCCAGCAGCTTAGGTGGGACAGCCTACTACAATGAGCAGTTCTTC. Translating it yields CASSLGGTAYYNEQFF.

This clone has only one observation. V usage is TRBV4-3 and J usage is TRBJ2-7; TRBD1 is a possible D gene (6 bases). Deletions cut 5 bases from V and 1 base from J, with 12 bases between. The CDR3 loop spans 14 amino acids. The germline V gene has CDR1 LGHNA and CDR2 YSLEER. The CDR3 coding sequence is TGCGCCAGCAGCGCCCAGGGGAGATCCTACGAGCAGTACTTC. Translated, it gives CASSAQGRSYEQYF.

By proportion, this clone is medium-sized. The V call is TRBV19, the J call TRBJ2-5; D is perhaps TRBD1 (5 bases). There are 16 residues in the CDR3. The germline CDR1 and CDR2 sequences are LNHDA and SQIVND (reference sequence). Trimming left V 6 bases short and J 2 bases short, with 19 bases between. CDR3 region: CASSPNHRRDQETQYF. Written as DNA, the CDR3 is TGTGCCAGTAGCCCGAATCACAGGAGAGATCAAGAGACCCAGTACTTC.

The chain has TRBV6-4 and TRBJ1-2, with TRBD1 as a possible D gene (5 bases). The germline CDR1 and CDR2 sequences are MRHNA and SNTAGT. The CDR3 sequence is 15 residues long. V was cut by 5 bases and J by 4 bases, with 17 bases left in between. The CDR3 loop is CASSQRAEGLYGYTF. CDR3 sequence (DNA): TGTGCCAGCAGTCAGCGGGCGGAGGGGCTCTATGGCTACACCTTC.

This clone has only a few counts. The chain recombines TRBV5-1 with TRBJ2-7; 10 positions match TRBD1. Germline V gene data show CDR1 as SGHRS and CDR2 as YFSETQ. This CDR3 is 15 amino acids long. V shed 2 bases, J shed 7 bases, and the junction held 9 bases outside the gene matches. In nucleotides, the CDR3 is TGCGCCAGCAGCTTATCCGGGACAGGGGTCAGGGAGCAGTACTTC. It is translated as CASSLSGTGVREQYF.

The chain links TRBV9 to TRBJ2-7; tentatively, D is TRBD2 (5 bases). The V and J ends lost 0 bases and 5 bases respectively, with 15 bases between them. This CDR3 has 15 residues. Germline CDR1 and CDR2: SGDLS and YYNGEE. The CDR3 sequence: CASSVDRGARDEQYF. The DNA for the CDR3 is TGTGCCAGCAGCGTAGATCGGGGTGCTCGGGACGAGCAGTACTTC.

The chain joins TRBV9 to TRBJ2-2; 12 bases line up with TRBD2. The CDR3 loop spans 17 amino acids. V shed 4 bases, J shed 2 bases, and the junction held 6 bases outside the gene matches. The germline V gene has CDR1 SGDLS and CDR2 YYNGEE. The CDR3 coding sequence is TGTGCCAGCAGCCACTCTAGCGGGGGGGGAAACACCGGGGAGCTGTTTTTT. Its translation: CASSHSSGGGNTGELFF. Complete variable domain (other parts from reference TRBV9 and TRBJ2-2): DSGVTQTPKHLITATGQRVTLRCSPRSGDLSVYWYQQSLDQGLQFLIQYYNGEERAKGNILERFSAQQFPDLHSELNLSSLELGDSALYFCASSHSSGGGNTGELFFGEGSRLTVL.

CDR3 sequence: CAGGAVMNTEAFF. In nucleotides, the CDR3 is TGCGCCGGCGGGGCTGTGATGAACACTGAAGCTTTCTTT. The chain links TRBV4-1 to TRBJ1-1; perhaps TRBD1 as D (5 bases). In germline, CDR1 is MGHRA, CDR2 YSYEKL. The CDR3 has 13 residues. V gave up 11 bases and J gave up 0 bases, with 13 bases separating them.

This chain connects TRBV7-8 to TRBJ2-3; 7 bases align to TRBD1. Looked up from germline, CDR1 is SGHVS and CDR2 is FQNEAQ. V dropped 1 base and J dropped 9; count of bases not matched to a gene: 10. The CDR3 length is 15 residues. CDR3 residues: CASSLGGGREGTQYF. The CDR3 region has the DNA TGTGCCAGCAGCTTAGGAGGGGGCAGAGAGGGGACGCAGTATTTT.

The genes are TRBV16 and TRBJ1-2, with D possibly TRBD1 on 5 matching bases. Per germline, CDR1 KGHSY and CDR2 FQNENV. V lost 4 bases and J lost 4, with 10 bases in between. The CDR3 loop spans 13 amino acids. The CDR3 reads CASSPGLVYGYTF. In DNA form, the CDR3 reads TGTGCCAGCAGCCCAGGGTTAGTCTATGGCTACACCTTC.

This clone turned up a few times. The J gene is TRBJ2-5, the V gene TRBV7-9; 8 nucleotides line up with TRBD1. The V gene end was trimmed by 5 bases and the J gene end by 5 bases; junction bases not matched to a gene: 7. The CDR3 runs to 14 residues. Germline CDR1 is SEHNR and CDR2 is FQNEAQ (reference sequence). CDR3 DNA: TGTGCCAGCAGCCGCCAGGGGGCGCAGGAGACCCAGTACTTC. It yields the protein CASSRQGAQETQYF.

The rearrangement joins TRBV27 to TRBJ1-1, with a tentative D call TRBD1 (6 bases). Germline V gives CDR1 MNHEY, CDR2 SMNVEV (reference sequence). The CDR3 loop spans 14 amino acids. Trimming took off 5 bases at V and 6 bases at J, with 16 bases between the two ends. Here the CDR3 reads CASSPGGGYAEAFF. CDR3 nucleotide sequence: TGTGCCAGCAGTCCCGGGGGGGGCTACGCTGAAGCTTTCTTT.